The T cell receptor beta chain under discussion was sequenced for a study of molecular identifiers for immune sequencing clone quantification. Each CDR3 protein is one row after TCRdb ran MiXCR on the PCR reads. The sample has over 600,000 distinct CDR3 sequences, 15% to 20% seen once; the top ten hold roughly 0.9%. This clonotype was sampled from a human donor in good health. Some libraries in this study had Jurkat cell RNA spiked in. Sequencing was done on a sample of naive CD8+ T cells from blood, with Jurkat cell RNA spiked in. Noted subset: FACS-sorted CD8+CD4-CCR7+CD45RA+ naive T cells.

The CDR3 reads CASRTRDGSTQETQFF. The CDR3 coding sequence is TGTGCCAGCCGTACTCGGGACGGAAGTACGCAAGAGACCCAGTTCTTC. The chain couples TRBV28 to TRBJ2-5; D is perhaps TRBD1 or TRBD2 (5 bases each). Gene TRBJ2-1 matches the end of the DNA better, so the J call may be wrong. The CDR3 runs 16 residues. The germline V gene encodes CDR1 MDHEN and CDR2 SYDVKM.